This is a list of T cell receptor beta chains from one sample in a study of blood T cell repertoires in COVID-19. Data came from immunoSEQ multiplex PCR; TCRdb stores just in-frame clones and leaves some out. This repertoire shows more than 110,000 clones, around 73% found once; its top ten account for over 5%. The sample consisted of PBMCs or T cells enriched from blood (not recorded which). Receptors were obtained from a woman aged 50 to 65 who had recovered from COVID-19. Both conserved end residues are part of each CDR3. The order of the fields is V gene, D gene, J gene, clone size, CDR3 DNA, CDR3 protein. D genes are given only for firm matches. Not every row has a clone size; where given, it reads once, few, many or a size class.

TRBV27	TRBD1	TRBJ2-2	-	TGTGCCAGCGTCCCGGGACAGGGGGCCGGGGAGCTGTTTTTT	CASVPGQGAGELFF
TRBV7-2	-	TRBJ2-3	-	TGTGCCAGCAGCTTTGAAGAGGCGGATACGCAGTATTTT	CASSFEEADTQYF
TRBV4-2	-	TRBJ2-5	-	TGTGCCAGCAGCCCAGGTAGGGGACAAGAGACCCAGTACTTC	CASSPGRGQETQYF
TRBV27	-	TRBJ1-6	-	TGTGCCAGCAGTTTACAACCGCCTAAGATAACTAATTCACCCCTCCACTTT	CASSLQPPKITNSPLHF
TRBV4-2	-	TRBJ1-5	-	TGTGCCAGCAGCCAAGATGCCAGGGTGAATCAGCCCCAGCATTTT	CASSQDARVNQPQHF
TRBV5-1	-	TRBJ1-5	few	TGCGCCAGCAGCTTGGCAGGGGAAGGTCAGCCCCAGCATTTT	CASSLAGEGQPQHF
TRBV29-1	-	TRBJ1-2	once	TGCAGCGCCGATGGGGGCCCTGGCTACACCTTC	CSADGGPGYTF
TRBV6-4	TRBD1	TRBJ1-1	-	TGTGCCAGCAGCCCCTCGACAGGGGGCCGTACTGAAGCTTTCTTT	CASSPSTGGRTEAFF
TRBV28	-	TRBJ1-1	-	TGTGCCAGCAGTTACAGGGTGGGGACTGAAGCTTTCTTT	CASSYRVGTEAFF
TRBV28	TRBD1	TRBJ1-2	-	TGTGCCAGCAGTCTGGGACAGGGAGGCGGCTACACCTTC	CASSLGQGGGYTF
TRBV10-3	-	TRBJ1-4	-	TGTGCCATCAGTGAATCCGGGGACTTTGATGAAAAACTGTTTTTT	CAISESGDFDEKLFF
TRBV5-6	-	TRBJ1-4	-	TGTGCCAGCAGCTTGGCTGGGGGGTATGAAAAACTGTTTTTT	CASSLAGGYEKLFF
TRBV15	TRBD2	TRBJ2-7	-	TGTGCCACCAGCTCACGAGGGACTAGCGGGGGAAACCTCTACGAGCAGTACTTC	CATSSRGTSGGNLYEQYF
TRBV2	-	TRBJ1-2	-	TGTGCCAGCAGTGTCCGAACAGGGTACTATGGCTACACCTTC	CASSVRTGYYGYTF
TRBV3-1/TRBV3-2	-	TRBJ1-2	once	TGTGCCAGCAGCCGTCGACAGGCTACCTACACCTTC	CASSRRQATYTF
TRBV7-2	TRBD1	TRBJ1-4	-	TGTGCCAGCAGCTGGGGACAGGGGGATGAAAAACTGTTTTTT	CASSWGQGDEKLFF
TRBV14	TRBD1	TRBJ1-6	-	TGTGCCAGCAGCCAAGGTGGTCGCGGGGGACAGGGGAATTCACCCCTCCACTTT	CASSQGGRGGQGNSPLHF
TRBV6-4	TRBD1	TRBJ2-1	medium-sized	TGTGCCAGCAGTGAACGGACAGGGGAAACAAATGAGCAGTTCTTC	CASSERTGETNEQFF